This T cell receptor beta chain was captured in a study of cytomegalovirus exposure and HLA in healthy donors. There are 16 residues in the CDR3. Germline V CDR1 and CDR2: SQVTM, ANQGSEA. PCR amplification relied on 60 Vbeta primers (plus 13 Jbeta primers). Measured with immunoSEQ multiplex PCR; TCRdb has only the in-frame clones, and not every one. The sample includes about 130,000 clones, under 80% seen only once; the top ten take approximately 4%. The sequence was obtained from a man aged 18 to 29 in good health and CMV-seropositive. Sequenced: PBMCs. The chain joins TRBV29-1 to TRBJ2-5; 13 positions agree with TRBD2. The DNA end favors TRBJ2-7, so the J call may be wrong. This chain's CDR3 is CSVTGLAGDNLNEQYF. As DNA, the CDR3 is TGCAGCGTGACCGGACTAGCGGGGGACAACCTAAACGAGCAGTACTTC.